This T cell receptor beta chain was sequenced during a study of blood T cell repertoires in COVID-19. Background on the study: T cells, B-cell-depleted T cells, or PBMCs provided the cDNA or gDNA that served as material.

Authors' processing steps: Scientists estimated how many nucleated cells there were by amplifying reference gene primers. TCRdb keeps only in-frame clones here, not all; method: immunoSEQ multiplex PCR. That table gives V, J and clone size, and the DNA gave D and trimming. The table lists roughly 170,000 clones, 84% of them singletons. Sequenced material: peripheral blood. The origin of this receptor is a man between 35 and 55 years old who had recovered from COVID-19.

The CDR3 nucleotides are TGTGCCAGCAGCTTAGGGGCGGCGGGAGTCACAGATACGCAGTATTTT. It specifies CASSLGAAGVTDTQYF. The chain carries TRBV7-9 and TRBJ2-3, with 7 bases matching TRBD2. J gave up 2 bases and V 1 base, and 6 bases lay outside the gene matches. The germline CDR1 and CDR2 sequences are SEHNR and FQNEAQ (reference sequence). The CDR3 length is 16 residues.